This record covers a single T cell receptor (beta chain). Which antigen it targets is not known. Base-call qualities are not available, and no considerably larger clone is one nucleotide away. Taken from the germline V gene, the CDR1 and CDR2 loops are MNHEY and SVGAGI. V drops 0 bases and J drops 1 base, leaving 8 bases in between. The CDR3 covers 15 residues, taking in both the cysteine and the phenylalanine. Kept here is only the CDR3 DNA, which spans 45 bases and is read in frame from base 1. Libraries were constructed by the immunoSEQ multiplex PCR assay. As for the original processing: A statistical classification framework was built to diagnose cytomegalovirus status from the catalog of TCR beta chain sequences. Held by TCRdb, this immuneACCESS table contains in-frame sequences only and omits some clones. Under half of the omission traces to an unresolved V gene where checked; the cause of the rest is unknown. D and trimming were read from the DNA, whereas the V and J calls and clone size are those reported in that table. This sample lists about 130,000 clones; 88% were detected once. The top ten hold 1.4% to 1.5% of the sample.

The sample originates from a study of cytomegalovirus exposure and HLA in healthy donors (dated by TCRdb to about 2017). Background for the entire study: According to a later analysis, one platform produced both the roughly 120 validation repertoires and the approximately 670 repertoires of the first cohort. In addition to the first cohort of approximately 650 subjects, a separate validation cohort of around 110 different subjects was used. The study was designed to test whether signatures of past pathogen exposure could be identified by cataloging public T cell receptors. To predict cytomegalovirus infection status, the study combined high-throughput TCR immunosequencing, statistical association of individual TCRs with disease status, and machine learning.

The donors were included in the validation cohort of 120 subjects, a group kept apart from the roughly 670-subject first cohort. The paper as a whole reports these results and caveats: The study gave a list of under 200 TCR beta chains associated with cytomegalovirus. Most TCR sequences were seen in very few donors, while some public TCRs were found in many individuals. A later analysis lacked HLA typing for the validation cohort, so it scored co-occurrence in that cohort across all 110 or so repertoires. The classifier was reported to diagnose cytomegalovirus status with high specificity and sensitivity in both the original cohort and the validation cohort. In vitro tests confirmed that three of the cytomegalovirus-associated TCR beta chains recognize cytomegalovirus antigens. A later analysis found that TCRs clustered in the first cohort also tended to co-occur in the roughly 120 validation repertoires, with 94% of cluster scores above 0. According to the authors, the approach could potentially be generalized to other disease states and immunological phenotypes.

Material: PBMCs. The TCR was taken from a man aged 25 to 45 in good health and CMV-seronegative. The sequence links TRBV6-5 to TRBJ2-3, with a weak D call of TRBD2 (5 bases match). The CDR3 corresponds to CASSYSGGRTDTQYF. The sequenced DNA: TGTGCCAGCAGTTACTCGGGCGGGCGCACAGATACGCAGTATTTT.